The 18 T cell receptor beta chains in this list originate from one sample, sequenced in a study of shared clonotypes between healthy human individuals. Sequenced by immunoSEQ multiplex PCR; TCRdb stores in-frame clones only, minus some. Among 300,000 to 400,000 clones listed, around two thirds were seen once. Sequencing input: memory CD4+ T cells sorted from blood. The sample's subset: CD45RA-negative fraction. The receptor source for this set is a young man in good health.

The chain employs TRBV7-9 and TRBJ1-5; D remains ambiguous. Trimming cost V 1 base and J 2 bases, with 6 bases left between them. Germline lookup yields CDR1 SEHNR and CDR2 FQNEAQ (reference sequence). The CDR3 is 14 amino acids. This CDR3 is CASSLGEGNQPQHF. Written as DNA, the CDR3 is TGTGCCAGCAGCTTAGGGGAGGGCAATCAGCCCCAGCATTTT.

The chain employs TRBV12-5 and TRBJ2-6; D is possibly TRBD1 (5 bases). V was pared by 5 bases and J by 5 bases, with 22 bases between. The CDR3 runs 18 residues. Per the germline V gene, CDR1 is LGHNT and CDR2 is FRNRAP. The CDR3 region is CASGARAAGQSRANVLTF. The CDR3 DNA reads TGTGCTAGTGGTGCACGGGCTGCAGGACAAAGTCGGGCCAACGTCCTGACTTTC.

This clone was found a few times. CDR3 region: CASSRAEHQPQHF. In DNA form, the CDR3 reads TGTGCCAGTAGTAGGGCGGAACATCAGCCCCAGCATTTT. This chain joins TRBV19 and TRBJ1-5; no clear D gene. This CDR3 has 13 residues. CDR1 LNHDA and CDR2 SQIVND come from the germline V gene (reference sequence). Trimming removed 4 bases from V and 5 bases from J, with 9 bases in between.

This chain uses TRBV15 with TRBJ1-4; possible D gene TRBD1, 5 bases. Germline V gene lookup returns CDR1 LNHNV and CDR2 YYDKDF (reference sequence). Trimming shortened V by 1 base and J by 6 bases, and 15 bases separated the two germline ends. This CDR3 is built from 16 residues. CDR3 bases: TGTGCCACCAGCAGAGGCTGGGGGGAGGGTGATGAAAAACTGTTTTTT. Translation: CATSRGWGEGDEKLFF.

This chain joins TRBV19 and TRBJ2-3, with unresolved D. Trimming removed 0 bases from V and 3 bases from J, with 7 bases in between. Per germline, CDR1 LNHDA and CDR2 SQIVND (reference sequence). The CDR3 has 14 amino acids. Here the CDR3 DNA reads TGTGCCAGTAGTATAGATGGAAGGACAGATACGCAGTATTTT. It yields the protein CASSIDGRTDTQYF.

This clone was counted a single time. J is TRBJ2-5 and V is TRBV15; a weak D match, TRBD1 (5 bases). The germline V and J ends were trimmed by 0 bases and 5 bases, with 16 bases remaining between them. Germline V lookup: CDR1 LNHNV, CDR2 YYDKDF (reference sequence). The CDR3 totals 16 residues. For the CDR3, the DNA is TGTGCCACCAGCAGAGATCATCCAGGTCGACAGGAGACCCAGTACTTC. It yields the protein CATSRDHPGRQETQYF.

The chain combines TRBV14 with TRBJ2-1; 7 bases line up with TRBD2. Per the germline V gene, CDR1 is SGHDN and CDR2 is FVKESK. Trimming removed 0 bases from V and 2 bases from J; junction bases left unmatched: 4. CDR3 length: 16 residues. The CDR3: CASSQDRAGTYNEQFF. CDR3 nucleotide sequence: TGTGCCAGCAGCCAAGATCGAGCGGGGACCTACAATGAGCAGTTCTTC.

Regarding this clone: A much more abundant neighbour one base away suggests this may be a read error. This rearrangement joins TRBV7-2 to TRBJ1-2; D unclear. V gave up 3 bases and J gave up 4 bases, with 6 bases separating them. Germline CDR1 reads SGHTA; CDR2 reads FQGNSA. The CDR3 runs to 12 residues. The CDR3, as DNA: TGTGCCAGCAGCTTCGATGGCTATGGCTACACCTTC. Translated: CASSFDGYGYTF.

J is TRBJ2-3 and V is TRBV18, with 9 bases that match TRBD1. CDR3 length: 13 residues. V gave up 4 bases and J gave up 6 bases; unmatched junction bases: 2. Germline loops: CDR1 KGHSH, CDR2 LQKENI. The CDR3, as DNA: TGTGCCAGCTCACACGGACAGGGGGATACGCAGTATTTT. This gives the protein CASSHGQGDTQYF.

This sequence joins TRBV9 and TRBJ2-3; 7 bases agree with TRBD1. V gave up 0 bases and J gave up 2 bases; unmatched junction bases: 6. Germline V gene lookup returns CDR1 SGDLS and CDR2 YYNGEE. The CDR3 runs to 16 residues. The CDR3, as DNA: TGTGCCAGCAGCGTAGGAGCACAGGGGTCCACAGATACGCAGTATTTT. This gives the protein CASSVGAQGSTDTQYF.

This rearrangement joins TRBV30 to TRBJ2-2; D gene ambiguous. The CDR3 sequence is 13 residues long. Germline assignment: CDR1 GTSNPN and CDR2 SVGIG (reference sequence). V was clipped by 0 bases and J by 7 bases, with 9 bases between them. The chain's CDR3 is CAWSVGRGGELFF. The CDR3 bases are TGTGCCTGGAGTGTAGGACGAGGCGGGGAGCTGTTTTTT.

The V and J genes are TRBV9 and TRBJ2-7; maybe TRBD2 (6 bases). The V gene lost 7 bases and the J gene lost 3 bases, with 23 bases spanning the gap. Germline CDR1 reads SGDLS; CDR2 reads YYNGEE. This CDR3 region has 16 residues. The CDR3 is CASSSLVAGTGYEQYF. The DNA for the CDR3 is TGTGCCAGCTCCTCTCTGGTTGCAGGGACTGGCTACGAGCAGTACTTC.

This clone was found once. The chain joins TRBV6-6 to TRBJ2-3, with D possibly matching TRBD1 (6 bases). There are 15 residues in the CDR3. The germline gives CDR1 MNHNY, CDR2 SVGAGI (reference sequence). Trimming left V 5 bases short and J 0 bases short, with 12 bases between. As DNA, the CDR3 is TGTGCCAGCAGTCAGCAGGGGATCAGCACAGATACGCAGTATTTT. As protein: CASSQQGISTDTQYF.

The V call is TRBV10-3, the J call TRBJ2-3, with TRBD2 matching 11 bases. Germline assignment: CDR1 ENHRY and CDR2 SYGVKD. With V trimmed by 2 bases and J by 0 bases, 4 bases remained unmatched. CDR3 length equals 17 residues. The CDR3 coding sequence is TGTGCCATCAGTGAGCCTAGGACTAGCGGGAGCACAGATACGCAGTATTTT. It translates to CAISEPRTSGSTDTQYF.

V usage is TRBV29-1 and J usage is TRBJ1-1, with 8 nucleotides matching TRBD1. The junction had 33 bases not matched to a gene; V was cut back by 7 bases and J by 2 bases. The germline V gene encodes CDR1 SQVTM and CDR2 ANQGSEA. The CDR3 consists of 22 residues. CDR3 amino acids: CSASPLRQGYEMWGRINTEAFF. The CDR3 nucleotides read TGCAGCGCGAGTCCATTACGACAGGGGTATGAAATGTGGGGACGGATAAACACTGAAGCTTTCTTT.

This chain connects TRBV6-1 to TRBJ2-7; no reliable D call. From germline, CDR1 is MNHNS and CDR2 SASEGT. V lost 3 bases to trimming and J lost 3 bases, with 12 bases between them. CDR3 length equals 14 residues. The CDR3: CASSDSGRFYEQYF. The DNA of the CDR3 is TGTGCCAGCAGTGATTCGGGCAGGTTCTACGAGCAGTACTTC.

V is TRBV19 and J is TRBJ1-1, with D tentatively TRBD1 (5 bases). The germline V and J ends were trimmed by 5 bases and 4 bases, with 17 bases remaining between them. The CDR3 is 15 amino acids. Germline V CDR1 and CDR2: LNHDA, SQIVND (reference sequence). CDR3 in amino acids: CASSVTGIPGTEAFF. The CDR3 coding sequence is TGTGCCAGTAGTGTCACAGGAATCCCGGGCACTGAAGCTTTCTTT.

This clone occurred once. This chain links TRBV19 with TRBJ2-2; TRBD2 agrees at 10 bases. The CDR3 is 17 amino acids. The junction had 12 bases not matched to a gene; V was cut back by 5 bases and J by 6 bases. Germline assignment: CDR1 LNHDA and CDR2 SQIVND (reference sequence). As DNA, the CDR3 is TGTGCCAGTAGTTCAACCTCTCTAGCGGGAGTGGCCGGGGAGCTGTTTTTT. Amino acids: CASSSTSLAGVAGELFF. The full variable domain, with the rest looked up from reference TRBV19 and TRBJ2-2, is DGGITQSPKYLFRKEGQNVTLSCEQNLNHDAMYWYRQDPGQGLRLIYYSQIVNDFQKGDIAEGYSVSREKKESFPLTVTSAQKNPTAFYLCASSSTSLAGVAGELFFGEGSRLTVL.